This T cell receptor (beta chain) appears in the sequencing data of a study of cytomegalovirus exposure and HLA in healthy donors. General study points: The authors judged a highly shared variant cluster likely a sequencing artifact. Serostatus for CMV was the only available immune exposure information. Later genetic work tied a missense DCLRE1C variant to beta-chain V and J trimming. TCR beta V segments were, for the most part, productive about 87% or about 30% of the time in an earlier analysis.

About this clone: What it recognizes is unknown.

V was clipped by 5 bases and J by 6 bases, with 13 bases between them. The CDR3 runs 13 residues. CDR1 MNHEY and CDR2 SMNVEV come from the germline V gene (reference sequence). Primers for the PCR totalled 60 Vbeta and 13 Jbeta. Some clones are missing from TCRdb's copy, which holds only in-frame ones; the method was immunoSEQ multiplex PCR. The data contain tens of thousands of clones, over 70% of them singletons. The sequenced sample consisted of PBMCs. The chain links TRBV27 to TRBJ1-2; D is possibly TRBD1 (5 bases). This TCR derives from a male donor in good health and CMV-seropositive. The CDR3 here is CASSIDRSHGYTF. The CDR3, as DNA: TGTGCCAGCAGTATTGACAGAAGTCATGGCTACACCTTC.